Listed here are 18 T cell receptor beta chains from one sample, sequenced in a study of T-cell reconstitution after alpha-beta-depleted transplantation in children. The TCRbeta library incorporated unique molecular identifiers. TCRdb passed the PCR reads through MiXCR, listing each CDR3 protein once. Of 250,000 to 300,000 distinct CDR3 sequences listed, roughly 9.1% are singletons. The material sequenced was PBMCs, taken before TCRalphabeta/CD19-depleted stem cell transplant. The receptor set was obtained from a boy younger than two with acute myeloid leukemia, due to receive a stem cell transplant.

This clonotype has a count of ten or more. V gene TRBV10-2 combines with J gene TRBJ2-1; D is unclear. The CDR3 length is 11 residues. V lost 4 bases, J lost 6 bases, and 4 bases lay in between. In germline, CDR1 is WSHSY, CDR2 SAAADI. The CDR3 sequence is CASSAINEQFF. The DNA of the CDR3 is TGCGCCAGCAGTGCAATCAATGAGCAGTTCTTC.

There are many counts of this clonotype. The CDR3 spells CASRGSATEAFF. The DNA of the CDR3 is TGTGCCAGCAGGGGTTCCGCCACTGAAGCTTTCTTT. This sequence joins TRBV28 and TRBJ1-1; D not resolved. There are 12 residues in the CDR3. Germline V lookup: CDR1 MDHEN, CDR2 SYDVKM. The V gene lost 6 bases and the J gene lost 4 bases, with 9 bases spanning the gap. Full variable domain (rest looked up from reference TRBV28 and TRBJ1-1): DVKVTQSSRYLVKRTGEKVFLECVQDMDHENMFWYRQDPGLGLRLIYFSYDVKMKEKGDIPEGYSVSREKKERFSLILESASTNQTSMYLCASRGSATEAFFGQGTRLTVV.

This clonotype has ten or more counts. The CDR3 sequence is CASSDGVGYTF. The CDR3, as DNA: TGTGCCAGCAGTGATGGGGTTGGCTACACCTTC. The chain recombines TRBV6-5 with TRBJ1-2; no firm D call. The CDR3 runs to 11 residues. From germline, CDR1 is MNHEY and CDR2 SVGAGI. V was cut by 5 bases and J by 7 bases, with 8 bases left in between.

In this sample, this clonotype turned up many times. The rearrangement links TRBV20-1 to TRBJ2-3; 12 nucleotides match TRBD2. After removal of 3 bases from V and 2 bases from J, the junction contained 6 bases not matched to a gene. The CDR3 has 16 amino acids. The germline V gene has CDR1 DFQATT and CDR2 SNEGSKA (reference sequence). The CDR3 sequence: CSASGRTSGNTDTQYF. CDR3 DNA: TGCAGTGCTAGCGGGCGGACTAGCGGGAACACAGATACGCAGTATTTT.

The genes are TRBV5-6 and TRBJ2-7; D is undetermined. The CDR3 runs 14 residues. Per germline, CDR1 SGHDT and CDR2 YYEEEE. The V and J ends lost 0 bases and 2 bases respectively, with 9 bases between them. CDR3 in amino acids: CASSLGHIPYEQYF. CDR3 bases: TGTGCCAGCAGCTTGGGGCATATTCCCTACGAGCAGTACTTC. Supplemented by reference TRBV5-6 and TRBJ2-7, the full variable domain reads DAGVTQSPTHLIKTRGQQVTLRCSPKSGHDTVSWYQQALGQGPQFIFQYYEEEERQRGNFPDRFSGHQFPNYSSELNVNALLLGDSALYLCASSLGHIPYEQYFGPGTRLTVT.

Comments on this clonotype: Mismatch with germline at one junction end may stem from a read error. The chain couples TRBV25-1 to TRBJ2-7, with D perhaps being TRBD1 or TRBD2 (5 bases each). This CDR3 is built from 13 residues. Germline-derived CDR1 and CDR2 are MGHDK and SYGVNS. CDR3 coding DNA: TGTTCCAGCTCCGGGACGGCCCTATATGAGCAGTACTTC. It translates to CSSSGTALYEQYF.

The genes are TRBV12-5 and TRBJ2-1, with a weak D call TRBD2 (5 bases). The CDR3 loop spans 15 amino acids. CDR1 and CDR2 from the germline V gene are LGHNT and FRNRAP. V was cut by 3 bases and J by 5 bases, with 14 bases left in between. CDR3 protein: CASGLQTTPNNEQFF. CDR3 DNA: TGTGCTAGTGGTTTACAGACTACTCCGAACAATGAGCAGTTCTTC.

This clonotype was counted ten times or more. The J gene is TRBJ2-7, the V gene TRBV10-3, with 9 nucleotides matching TRBD1. The V and J ends lost 4 bases and 2 bases, in that order; junction bases with no gene match: 12. The germline CDR1 and CDR2 sequences are ENHRY and SYGVKD. CDR3 size: 17 residues. The CDR3: CAISGLGPGQGPYEQYF. CDR3 coding DNA: TGTGCCATCAGTGGCTTGGGCCCGGGACAGGGTCCCTACGAGCAGTACTTC.

Ten or more counts support this clonotype. The chain recombines TRBV29-1 with TRBJ2-1, with a possible D match to TRBD2 (7 bases). CDR3 length: 13 amino acids. Germline values: CDR1 SQVTM, CDR2 ANQGSEA. Trimming shortened V by 6 bases and J by 4 bases, and 13 bases separated the two germline ends. CDR3 DNA: TGCAGCGTGGGGGGGCAGCTTTACAATGAGCAGTTCTTC. As protein: CSVGGQLYNEQFF.

In its sample, this clonotype was seen many times. This chain uses TRBV27 with TRBJ1-1; D not resolved. Trimming took off 4 bases at V and 7 bases at J, with 10 bases between the two ends. Germline V gene data show CDR1 as MNHEY and CDR2 as SMNVEV (reference sequence). The CDR3 loop spans 12 amino acids. CDR3 region: CASSYLGSEAFF. CDR3 bases: TGTGCCAGCAGTTACCTCGGGAGTGAAGCTTTCTTT.

The sample holds many counts of this clonotype. The chain couples TRBV10-3 to TRBJ2-1; 8 positions match TRBD2. After removal of 10 bases from V and 0 bases from J, the junction contained 8 bases not matched to a gene. The length of the CDR3 is 15 residues. Germline values: CDR1 ENHRY, CDR2 SYGVKD. For the CDR3, the DNA is TGTGCCACCGGGGGGCGGGAGGACTCCTACAATGAGCAGTTCTTC. The encoded protein is CATGGREDSYNEQFF.

Concerning this clonotype itself: The junction departs from the called germline gene at one end, perhaps through a read error. The chain combines TRBV5-5 with TRBJ2-7; D is unclear. The CDR3 contains 14 residues. CDR1 and CDR2 from the germline V gene are SGHKS and YYEKEE (reference sequence). Here the CDR3 reads CARSLWVISYEQYF. The CDR3 DNA reads as TGTGCCAGGAGCTTATGGGTCATCTCCTACGAGCAGTACTTC.

This clonotype came up many times. The chain couples TRBV10-3 to TRBJ2-7; 8 positions match TRBD1. The CDR3 covers 15 residues. Losses at the gene ends were 4 bases for V and 2 bases for J; bases not matched to a gene: 7. Per the germline V gene, CDR1 is ENHRY and CDR2 is SYGVKD. The CDR3 loop reads CAISVGQGITYEQYF. CDR3 DNA sequence: TGTGCCATCAGTGTTGGACAGGGAATTACCTACGAGCAGTACTTC.

This clonotype was recorded many times. The chain joins TRBV7-9 to TRBJ1-2; possible D gene TRBD1, 5 bases. Per the germline V gene, CDR1 is SEHNR and CDR2 is FQNEAQ (reference sequence). The CDR3 is 15 amino acids. V gave up 5 bases and J gave up 8 bases, with 21 bases separating them. The CDR3 nucleotides read TGTGCCAGCAGCCCCACTCCGAGTCAGGGACGGGGCTACACCTTC. This gives the protein CASSPTPSQGRGYTF.

This clonotype was seen repeatedly, ten times or more. The chain couples TRBV5-1 to TRBJ1-5; D is perhaps TRBD1 (6 bases). The CDR3 runs to 15 residues. Germline lookup yields CDR1 SGHRS and CDR2 YFSETQ. V was clipped by 0 bases and J by 5 bases, with 12 bases between them. In DNA, the CDR3 is TGCGCCAGCAGCTTGGTCGGGGGCTCGGATCAGCCCCAGCATTTT. Its translation: CASSLVGGSDQPQHF.

This clonotype was detected only a few times. V gene TRBV25-1 combines with J gene TRBJ2-7; 10 bases fit TRBD2. This CDR3 has 22 amino acids. V lost 5 bases, J lost 2 bases, and 27 bases stayed unmatched. Germline-derived CDR1 and CDR2 are MGHDK and SYGVNS. The CDR3 region is CASSLDPITDLIAGGKTYEQYF. Written as DNA, the CDR3 is TGTGCCAGCAGTCTCGACCCAATTACGGACCTTATAGCGGGAGGCAAAACCTACGAGCAGTACTTC.

This chain joins TRBV18 and TRBJ1-1, with TRBD1 matching 7 bases. Germline V gene data show CDR1 as KGHSH and CDR2 as LQKENI. J gave up 6 bases and V 6 bases, and 7 bases lay outside the gene matches. The CDR3 covers 13 residues. CDR3 protein: CASSLTGASEAFF. The DNA for the CDR3 is TGTGCCAGCTCCCTTACAGGGGCCTCTGAAGCTTTCTTT.

V and J are TRBV20-1 and TRBJ1-6, with 8 bases identical to TRBD1. The CDR3 sequence is 13 residues long. V shed 3 bases, J shed 10 bases, and the junction held 5 bases outside the gene matches. Germline V gene lookup returns CDR1 DFQATT and CDR2 SNEGSKA (reference sequence). The DNA for the CDR3 is TGCAGTGCTAGGAAACAGGGGGACTCACCCCTCCACTTT. Protein sequence: CSARKQGDSPLHF.